This entry describes one TCR beta chain. Its cognate antigen is unknown. The sample originates from a study of T cells in localized non-small cell lung cancer. TCRdb's table, derived via immunoSEQ multiplex PCR, lists solely in-frame clones and lacks some. The table includes roughly 20,000 clones, about nine tenths detected once. The germline CDR1 and CDR2 sequences are SGHRS and YFSETQ. The CDR3 has 15 amino acids. V was pared by 4 bases and J by 5 bases, with 17 bases between. Overall study results and limits: Heterogeneity stays possible, as sequencing covered only one tumor region.

The chain joins TRBV5-1 to TRBJ2-3; TRBD1 is a possible D gene (6 bases). The TCR was taken from a woman aged 35 to 70 with stage I lung adenocarcinoma. The sequencing used peripheral blood, collected before any cancer treatment. CDR3 in DNA: TGCGCCAGCAGCATACAGGGTGCACACGGAGATACGCAGTATTTT. As protein: CASSIQGAHGDTQYF.